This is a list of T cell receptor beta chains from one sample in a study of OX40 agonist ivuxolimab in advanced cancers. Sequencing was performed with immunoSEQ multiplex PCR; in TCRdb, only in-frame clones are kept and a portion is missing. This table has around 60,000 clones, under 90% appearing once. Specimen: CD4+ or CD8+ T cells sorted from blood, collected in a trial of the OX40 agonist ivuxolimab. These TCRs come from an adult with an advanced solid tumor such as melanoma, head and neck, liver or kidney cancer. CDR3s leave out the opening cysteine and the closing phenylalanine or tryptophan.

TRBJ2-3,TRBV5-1,ASSHAETGITDTQY
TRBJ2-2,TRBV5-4,ASSLYLGSTGELF
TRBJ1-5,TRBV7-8,ASSLRSGNQPQH
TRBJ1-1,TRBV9,ASSVRDRGQRNTEAF
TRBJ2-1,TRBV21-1,ASSKGAEALLAVSYNEQF
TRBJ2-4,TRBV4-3,ASSQEAWGAGLAKNIQY
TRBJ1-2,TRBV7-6,ASSNRDRDYGYT
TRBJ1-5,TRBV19,ASSANRGQPQH
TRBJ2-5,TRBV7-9,ASSLIVGLLFQETQY
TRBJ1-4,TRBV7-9,ASSPGTGATNEKLF
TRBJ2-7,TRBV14,ASSQFRGSYEQY
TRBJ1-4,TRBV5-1,ASSPLGRGEKLF
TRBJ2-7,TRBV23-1,ASSQSGTGKAYEQY
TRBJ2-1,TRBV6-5,ASRSSLDYNEQF
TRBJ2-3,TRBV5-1,ASSTGLAGTDTQY
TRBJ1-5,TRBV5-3,ARSLLPLYSNQPQH
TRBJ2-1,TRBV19,ASSPELTSGGYNEQF
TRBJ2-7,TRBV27,ASSLLGAARGYEQY
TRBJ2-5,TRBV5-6,ASSPPGAETQY
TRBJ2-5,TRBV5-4,ASSVAGVETQY